This T cell receptor (beta chain) stems from a study of blood T cell repertoires in COVID-19. At the level of the study: Nucleic acid was either cDNA or gDNA, and it came from T cells, B-cell-depleted T cells, or PBMCs.

Authors' methods: Reference gene primers were amplified, and this amplification served to estimate nucleated cell counts. Sequencing was performed with immunoSEQ multiplex PCR; in TCRdb, only in-frame clones are kept and a portion is missing. V and J calls and clone size come straight from that table; D and trimming were deduced from the DNA. The table includes some 460,000 clones, 70% to 90% detected once. Germline V gene sequence: CDR1 SEHNR, CDR2 FQNEAQ (reference sequence). The trim removed 4 bases at V and 2 bases at J, leaving 7 bases unmatched. The CDR3 spans 16 residues. Everyone who took part was roughly 18 to 89 years old, and they came from over 20 US areas. Donors were grouped by their self-reported clinical history.

The sample comprised PBMCs or T cells enriched from blood (not recorded which). This clonotype was sampled from a woman between 18 and 29 years old with acute COVID-19. The chain carries TRBV7-9 and TRBJ2-7; 11 nucleotides line up with TRBD1. CDR3 sequence (DNA): TGTGCCAGCAGCTCGTTCCGGGACAGGGGGGCCTACGAGCAGTACTTC. Its translation: CASSSFRDRGAYEQYF.